These 24 T cell receptor beta chains were sequenced from one sample in a study of blood T cell repertoires in COVID-19. The assay was immunoSEQ multiplex PCR, and TCRdb's table has in-frame clones only and misses some. The sample yields about 140,000 clones, 88% seen once. The sample comprised peripheral blood. These TCRs come from a man in his 70s with acute or convalescent COVID-19.

The CDR3 nucleotides read TGTGCCAGCAGCTTATCAGTATTACGGGATAGGACTGAAGCTTTCTTT. This encodes CASSLSVLRDRTEAFF. The chain couples TRBV7-3 to TRBJ1-1; the D is unclear. V was trimmed by 2 bases and J by 5 bases, leaving 18 bases between them. There are 16 residues in the CDR3. Germline V lookup: CDR1 SGHTA, CDR2 FQGTGA. Looking up the rest from reference TRBV7-3 and TRBJ1-1 gives the full variable domain: GAGVSQTPSNKVTEKGKYVELRCDPISGHTALYWYRQSLGQGPEFLIYFQGTGAADDSGLPNDRFFAVRPEGSVSTLKIQRTERGDSAVYLCASSLSVLRDRTEAFFGQGTRLTVV.

In its sample, this clone was seen once. The gene calls are TRBV30 and TRBJ2-2; 8 positions match TRBD2. CDR3 size: 14 residues. Germline-derived CDR1 and CDR2 are GTSNPN and SVGIG (reference sequence). V was clipped by 0 bases and J by 6 bases; unmatched bases: 3. Written as DNA, the CDR3 is TGTGCCTGGAGTGTCGGGAGGGCCCCCGGGGAGCTGTTTTTT. Translated: CAWSVGRAPGELFF. Using reference TRBV30 and TRBJ2-2 for the parts outside the CDR3, the full variable domain is SQTIHQWPATLVQPVGSPLSLECTVEGTSNPNLYWYRQAAGRGLQLLFYSVGIGQISSEVPQNLSASRPQDRQFILSSKKLLLSDSGFYLCAWSVGRAPGELFFGEGSRLTVL.

The gene calls are TRBV5-5 and TRBJ2-1, with D tentatively TRBD2 (5 bases). Trimming took off 1 base at V and 8 bases at J, with 10 bases between the two ends. This CDR3 comprises 13 residues. The V gene's germline CDR1 is SGHKS and CDR2 YYEKEE (reference sequence). The CDR3 bases are TGTGCCAGCAGCTTGTCTAGCCCCGATGAGCAGTTCTTC. It is translated as CASSLSSPDEQFF.

V and J are TRBV4-1 and TRBJ2-4, with D perhaps matching TRBD1 (6 bases). The CDR3 contains 18 residues. Germline assignment: CDR1 MGHRA and CDR2 YSYEKL. The V gene lost 0 bases and the J gene lost 0 bases, with 15 bases spanning the gap. In DNA, the CDR3 is TGCGCCAGCAGCCAAGAGGGGGCCGGATACCTAGCCAAAAACATTCAGTACTTC. Its translation is CASSQEGAGYLAKNIQYF.

The genes are TRBV5-1 and TRBJ1-5; D not resolved. Germline V gene sequence: CDR1 SGHRS, CDR2 YFSETQ. The CDR3 is 13 amino acids. Trimming removed 4 bases from V and 4 bases from J, with 9 bases in between. The CDR3 DNA reads as TGCGCCAGCAGCCCGACAACAAATCAGCCCCAGCATTTT. It codes for CASSPTTNQPQHF.

This chain uses TRBV2 with TRBJ1-1; no clear D gene. Trimming cost V 8 bases and J 2 bases, with 18 bases left between them. This CDR3 is built from 15 residues. Germline V CDR1 and CDR2: SNHLY, FYNNEI. In nucleotides, the CDR3 is TGTGCCAGCGGTCGGTCCCGACAAGGTAACACTGAAGCTTTCTTT. It yields the protein CASGRSRQGNTEAFF.

In this sample, this clone turned up a few times. The rearrangement links TRBV11-1 to TRBJ1-2; TRBD1 agrees at 9 bases. The germline V gene has CDR1 SGHAT and CDR2 FQDESV (reference sequence). The length of the CDR3 is 16 residues. J lost 4 bases, V lost 5 bases, and 11 bases had no gene match. The CDR3: CASSTGTGTPLYGYTF. The DNA for the CDR3 is TGTGCCAGCAGCACCGGGACAGGGACCCCCCTCTATGGCTACACCTTC.

The chain carries TRBV6-5 and TRBJ1-2, with 9 bases identical to TRBD1. Germline V gives CDR1 MNHEY, CDR2 SVGAGI. This CDR3 spans 14 amino acids. The V and J ends lost 7 bases and 2 bases, in that order; junction bases with no gene match: 5. This CDR3 is CASKGTGRNYGYTF. CDR3 nucleotides: TGTGCCAGCAAGGGGACAGGGAGAAACTATGGCTACACCTTC.

The chain combines TRBV10-1 with TRBJ2-3; 8 bases line up with TRBD2. Germline lookup yields CDR1 WNHNN and CDR2 SYGVQD (reference sequence). This CDR3 contains 14 residues. Trimming at V came to 3 bases and at J to 1 base, leaving 0 bases not matched to a gene. The DNA for the CDR3 is TGCGCCAGCAGTGATAGCGGGGGCACAGATACGCAGTATTTT. It yields the protein CASSDSGGTDTQYF.

This clone was seen just once. The V call is TRBV5-1, the J call TRBJ2-1, with D perhaps TRBD1 (6 bases). Germline V lookup: CDR1 SGHRS, CDR2 YFSETQ. V dropped 4 bases and J dropped 1 base, with 15 bases sitting between them. The CDR3 loop spans 16 amino acids. This CDR3 reads CASSRHREGSYNEQFF. The CDR3, as DNA: TGCGCCAGCAGCCGACACAGGGAAGGGTCCTACAATGAGCAGTTCTTC.

On this clone itself: Other DNA sequences from this sample encode an identical CDR3 as well. This chain uses TRBV3-1 (or the pseudogene TRBV3-2) with TRBJ1-1; the D is unclear. V dropped 1 base and J dropped 8 bases, with 5 bases sitting between them. There are 11 residues in the CDR3. Germline V lookup: CDR1 LGHDT, CDR2 YNNKEL (reference sequence). Here the CDR3 DNA reads TGTGCCAGCAGCCAAGGAGCAGAAGCTTTCTTT. It translates to CASSQGAEAFF.

The gene calls are TRBV3-1 (or the pseudogene TRBV3-2) and TRBJ2-1; 9 bases match TRBD1. Unmatched junction bases numbered 3, after V lost 6 bases and J lost 0 bases. The CDR3 contains 15 residues. CDR1 and CDR2 (germline): LGHDT, YNNKEL (reference sequence). CDR3 sequence reads: CASREDRGSYNEQFF. The CDR3 DNA sequence: TGTGCCAGCAGGGAGGACAGGGGCTCCTACAATGAGCAGTTCTTC.

This clone was picked up one time. This sequence joins TRBV6-5 and TRBJ2-5; a weak D match, TRBD2 (6 bases). The length of the CDR3 is 15 residues. Germline CDR1 is MNHEY and CDR2 is SVGAGI. V lost 0 bases and J lost 6, with 14 bases in between. For the CDR3, the DNA is TGTGCCAGCAGTTACTCCTTCCCGGGAGTAAAGACCCAGTACTTC. It is translated as CASSYSFPGVKTQYF.

This clone is a singleton in its sample. This chain connects TRBV11-2 to TRBJ2-2, with 7 bases identical to TRBD1. Per the germline V gene, CDR1 is SGHAT and CDR2 is FQNNGV. Trimming took 1 base from V and 7 from J; bases not matched to a gene: 3. The length of the CDR3 is 14 residues. The CDR3 is CASSLGQGIGELFF. As DNA, the CDR3 is TGTGCCAGCAGCTTAGGACAGGGAATCGGGGAGCTGTTTTTT.

This chain links TRBV5-1 with TRBJ1-6, with TRBD1 matching 9 bases. The J segment lost 13 bases and the V segment lost 4 bases, leaving 15 bases of the junction unmatched. This CDR3 spans 16 amino acids. In germline, CDR1 is SGHRS, CDR2 YFSETQ. The CDR3 is CASSPYEGTGSRPLHF. The CDR3 nucleotides are TGCGCCAGCAGCCCATACGAGGGGACAGGGAGTAGGCCCCTCCACTTT.

This clone showed up just a few times. The chain carries TRBV7-8 and TRBJ1-2; tentative D call: TRBD1 (5 bases). The ends were cut back, 3 bases at V and 2 bases at J, with 10 bases in the middle. The CDR3 has 14 amino acids. The germline gives CDR1 SGHVS, CDR2 FQNEAQ. This CDR3 is CASSFGGANYGYTF. The CDR3 DNA sequence: TGTGCCAGCAGCTTTGGCGGGGCGAACTATGGCTACACCTTC.

The CDR3 DNA is TGTGCCAGCAGCGTAGATCCAGACTGGACTTATGGCTACACCTTC. Residues: CASSVDPDWTYGYTF. This chain joins TRBV9 and TRBJ1-2, with no clear D. This CDR3 comprises 15 residues. Trimming pared 0 bases from V and 5 bases from J, leaving 14 bases between. Germline lookup yields CDR1 SGDLS and CDR2 YYNGEE.

The gene calls are TRBV27 and TRBJ1-2; 8 bases are a match to TRBD1. The germline V gene has CDR1 MNHEY and CDR2 SMNVEV (reference sequence). Trimming removed 5 bases from V and 6 bases from J; junction bases left unmatched: 8. CDR3 size: 14 residues. CDR3: CASSVKQGVDGYTF. CDR3 nucleotides: TGTGCCAGCAGTGTCAAACAGGGGGTGGATGGCTACACCTTC.

The chain combines TRBV27 with TRBJ2-1; 12 bases match TRBD2. The V gene's germline CDR1 is MNHEY and CDR2 SMNVEV (reference sequence). This CDR3 is built from 16 residues. The ends lost 3 bases at V and 7 bases at J; junction bases unmatched: 7. CDR3 sequence: CASSFSLAGGVNEQFF. The CDR3 coding sequence is TGTGCCAGCAGTTTCTCCCTAGCGGGAGGGGTAAATGAGCAGTTCTTC.

This chain joins TRBV4-1 and TRBJ2-1; 7 positions agree with TRBD2. Germline loops: CDR1 MGHRA, CDR2 YSYEKL. The CDR3 is 16 residues long. The J segment lost 0 bases and the V segment lost 4 bases, leaving 6 bases of the junction unmatched. As DNA, the CDR3 is TGCGCCAGCAGCCGGGCTAGCGGTTACTCCTACAATGAGCAGTTCTTC. This codes for CASSRASGYSYNEQFF.

This clone appeared a few times. This chain links TRBV7-3 with TRBJ2-5; possible D gene TRBD1, 7 bases. V lost 3 bases and J lost 4, with 15 bases in between. From germline, CDR1 is SGHTA and CDR2 FQGTGA. CDR3 length equals 15 residues. CDR3 protein: CASSFQGGEGETQYF. DNA for the CDR3: TGTGCCAGCAGCTTTCAGGGGGGAGAGGGAGAGACCCAGTACTTC.

The CDR3 DNA is TGTGCCAGTAGCTCGGGACAGCACACCGGGGAGCTGTTTTTT. This codes for CASSSGQHTGELFF. V and J are TRBV19 and TRBJ2-2; 7 positions match TRBD1. The length of the CDR3 is 14 residues. Trimming took 6 bases from V and 3 from J; bases not matched to a gene: 4. Germline V gene sequence: CDR1 LNHDA, CDR2 SQIVND (reference sequence).

The CDR3 coding sequence is TGTGCCAGCAGCCAAGATATCCTAGCGGGAGTCACCCAGTACTTC. Residues: CASSQDILAGVTQYF. V usage is TRBV3-1 (or the pseudogene TRBV3-2) and J usage is TRBJ2-5; 10 bases align to TRBD2. The germline V gene has CDR1 LGHDT and CDR2 YNNKEL (reference sequence). The CDR3 covers 15 residues. Trimming removed 0 bases from V and 8 bases from J; junction bases left unmatched: 6.

The V and J genes are TRBV6-1 and TRBJ1-1, with 9 bases identical to TRBD1. From germline, CDR1 is MNHNS and CDR2 SASEGT. The CDR3 is 15 amino acids. V lost 2 bases, J lost 4 bases, and 5 bases stayed unmatched. CDR3 amino acids: CASSEKGTGRTEAFF. CDR3 DNA sequence: TGTGCCAGCAGTGAAAAGGGGACAGGGCGCACTGAAGCTTTCTTT.